Shown below are 11 T cell receptor beta chains from a single sample sequenced in a study of glioma-infiltrating T cells after dendritic cell vaccination. Time point indicated: after dendritic cell vaccination, including at tumor progression/relapse. TCRdb keeps only in-frame clones here, not all; method: immunoSEQ multiplex PCR. The sample carries fewer than 95,000 clones, around 85% recorded once. The material was blood, obtained after dendritic cell vaccination. The receptors come from a human donor with glioblastoma.

This clone was seen only a few times. J is TRBJ2-7 and V is TRBV5-1; TRBD1 agrees at 7 bases. V lost 4 bases and J lost 4; bases outside the gene matches: 17. Germline assignment: CDR1 SGHRS and CDR2 YFSETQ. This CDR3 is 17 amino acids long. The CDR3, as DNA: TGCGCCAGCAGCCCTACCCAGACAGGGTTAGGTCGTTACGAGCAGTACTTC. Translating it yields CASSPTQTGLGRYEQYF.

Here the CDR3 DNA reads TGTGCCTGGGGCCCGGGGGGGCGGGAGACCCAGTACTTC. This encodes CAWGPGGRETQYF. The J gene is TRBJ2-5, the V gene TRBV30; 8 nucleotides align to TRBD2. Germline-derived CDR1 and CDR2 are GTSNPN and SVGIG (reference sequence). V dropped 5 bases and J dropped 5; count of bases not matched to a gene: 7. The CDR3 spans 13 residues.

The chain joins TRBV11-2 to TRBJ1-2; 8 nucleotides match TRBD1. Germline V gene sequence: CDR1 SGHAT, CDR2 FQNNGV. V was pared by 5 bases and J by 8 bases, with 13 bases of the junction left unmatched. The CDR3 runs to 15 residues. CDR3 nucleotide sequence: TGTGCCAGCAGCCCAAGGGTCGGACAGGGTAGCGGCTACACCTTC. Translating gives CASSPRVGQGSGYTF.

The chain links TRBV2 to TRBJ1-6; D is undetermined. This CDR3 region has 15 residues. Trimming pared 5 bases from V and 7 bases from J, leaving 15 bases between. Germline CDR1 SNHLY, CDR2 FYNNEI. The CDR3 DNA is TGTGCCAGCAGTTTACGGTCTGATAAAAATTCACCCCTCCACTTT. It yields the protein CASSLRSDKNSPLHF.

This chain joins TRBV19 and TRBJ2-7, with TRBD1 matching 9 bases. J gave up 3 bases and V 6 bases, and 9 bases lay outside the gene matches. This CDR3 is built from 15 residues. CDR1 is LNHDA and CDR2 is SQIVND in the germline V gene (reference sequence). CDR3 nucleotides: TGTGCCAGTAGATATTCTGGGGACAGGGTCTACGAGCAGTACTTC. Translated, it gives CASRYSGDRVYEQYF.

The chain has TRBV6-6 and TRBJ1-1; tentative D call: TRBD1 (5 bases). Deletions cut 8 bases from V and 6 bases from J, with 19 bases between. The germline V gene encodes CDR1 MNHNY and CDR2 SVGAGI (reference sequence). This CDR3 has 14 residues. The CDR3 loop is CASSIVQGEAEAFF. CDR3 DNA sequence: TGTGCCAGCTCCATAGTCCAGGGCGAGGCTGAAGCTTTCTTT.

The CDR3 protein is CASSLDLNTEAFF. The CDR3 DNA is TGTGCCAGCAGCTTAGACCTAAACACTGAAGCTTTCTTT. V and J are TRBV11-2 and TRBJ1-1; D unresolved. V lost 0 bases to trimming and J lost 2 bases, with 4 bases between them. Germline values: CDR1 SGHAT, CDR2 FQNNGV. CDR3 length equals 13 residues.

This chain joins TRBV4-3 and TRBJ1-2; maybe TRBD1 (5 bases). Looked up from germline, CDR1 is LGHNA and CDR2 is YSLEER. Trimming cost V 0 bases and J 2 bases, with 13 bases left between them. This CDR3 contains 16 residues. The CDR3 DNA sequence: TGCGCCAGCAGCCAAGATGAGAGACAGTTCAACTATGGCTACACCTTC. This sequence encodes CASSQDERQFNYGYTF.

The chain employs TRBV27 and TRBJ1-3; D possibly corresponds to TRBD1 (6 bases). Trimming left V 6 bases short and J 4 bases short, with 13 bases between. The CDR3 consists of 14 residues. Germline assignment: CDR1 MNHEY and CDR2 SMNVEV (reference sequence). CDR3 amino acids: CASSPRDIGNTIYF. CDR3 bases: TGTGCCAGCAGCCCTCGGGACATCGGAAACACCATATATTTT.

The CDR3: CASSQVPFGAEAFF. DNA of the CDR3: TGCGCCAGCAGCCAAGTCCCATTCGGGGCTGAAGCTTTCTTT. J is TRBJ1-1 and V is TRBV4-3, with D unresolved. The V end lost 1 base, the J end lost 6 bases, and 12 bases lay between the germline ends. Germline V gene lookup returns CDR1 LGHNA and CDR2 YSLEER. The CDR3 spans 14 residues.

This CDR3 reads CASSLSSGGGETQYF. CDR3 in DNA: TGTGCCAGCAGCCTCTCTAGCGGGGGAGGGGAGACCCAGTACTTC. The chain links TRBV7-3 to TRBJ2-5, with 10 bases aligning to TRBD2. V was clipped by 5 bases and J by 5 bases; unmatched bases: 8. This CDR3 is built from 15 residues. Germline V gene data show CDR1 as SGHTA and CDR2 as FQGTGA. The complete variable domain, with remaining parts taken from reference TRBV7-3 and TRBJ2-5, reads GAGVSQTPSNKVTEKGKYVELRCDPISGHTALYWYRQSLGQGPEFLIYFQGTGAADDSGLPNDRFFAVRPEGSVSTLKIQRTERGDSAVYLCASSLSSGGGETQYFGPGTRLLVL.